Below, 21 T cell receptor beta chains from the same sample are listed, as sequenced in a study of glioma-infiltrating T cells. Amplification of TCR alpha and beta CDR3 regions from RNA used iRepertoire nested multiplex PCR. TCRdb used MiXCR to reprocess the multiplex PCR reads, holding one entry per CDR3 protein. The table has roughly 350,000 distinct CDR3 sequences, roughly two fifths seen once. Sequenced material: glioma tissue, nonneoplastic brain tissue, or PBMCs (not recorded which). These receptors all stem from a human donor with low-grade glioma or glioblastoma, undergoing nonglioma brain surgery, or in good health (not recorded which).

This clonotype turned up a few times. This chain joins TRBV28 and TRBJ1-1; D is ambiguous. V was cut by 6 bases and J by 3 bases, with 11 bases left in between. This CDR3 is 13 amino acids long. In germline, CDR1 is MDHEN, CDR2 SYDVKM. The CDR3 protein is CASSRGPHTEAFF. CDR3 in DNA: TGTGCCAGCAGCCGGGGTCCCCACACTGAAGCTTTCTTT. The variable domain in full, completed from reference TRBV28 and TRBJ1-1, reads DVKVTQSSRYLVKRTGEKVFLECVQDMDHENMFWYRQDPGLGLRLIYFSYDVKMKEKGDIPEGYSVSREKKERFSLILESASTNQTSMYLCASSRGPHTEAFFGQGTRLTVV.

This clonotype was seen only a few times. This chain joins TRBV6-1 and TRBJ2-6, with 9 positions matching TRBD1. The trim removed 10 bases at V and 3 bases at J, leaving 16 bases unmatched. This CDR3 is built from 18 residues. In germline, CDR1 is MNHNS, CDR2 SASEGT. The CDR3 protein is CAIKGQGFSGFGANVLTF. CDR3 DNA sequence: TGTGCCATCAAGGGACAGGGTTTTTCTGGGTTTGGGGCCAACGTCCTGACTTTC.

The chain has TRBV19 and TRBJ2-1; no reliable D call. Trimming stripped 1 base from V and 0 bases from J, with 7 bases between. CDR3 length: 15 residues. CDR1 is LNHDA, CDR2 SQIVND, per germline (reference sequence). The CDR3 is CASSIGSASYNEQFF. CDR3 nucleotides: TGTGCCAGTAGTATAGGGAGTGCCTCCTACAATGAGCAGTTCTTC.

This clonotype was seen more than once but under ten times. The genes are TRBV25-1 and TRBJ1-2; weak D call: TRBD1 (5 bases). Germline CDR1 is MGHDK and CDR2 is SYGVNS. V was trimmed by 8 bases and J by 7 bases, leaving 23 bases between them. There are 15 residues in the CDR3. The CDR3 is CASEDSSVWGSGYTF. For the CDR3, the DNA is TGTGCCAGCGAGGATAGCTCCGTGTGGGGCAGTGGCTACACCTTC.

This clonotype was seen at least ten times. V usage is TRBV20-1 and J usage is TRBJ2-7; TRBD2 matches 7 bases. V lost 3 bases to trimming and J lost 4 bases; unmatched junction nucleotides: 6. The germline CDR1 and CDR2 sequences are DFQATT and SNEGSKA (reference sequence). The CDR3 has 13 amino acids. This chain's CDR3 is CSARGREDYEQYF. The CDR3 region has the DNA TGCAGTGCTAGGGGACGGGAGGATTACGAGCAGTACTTC.

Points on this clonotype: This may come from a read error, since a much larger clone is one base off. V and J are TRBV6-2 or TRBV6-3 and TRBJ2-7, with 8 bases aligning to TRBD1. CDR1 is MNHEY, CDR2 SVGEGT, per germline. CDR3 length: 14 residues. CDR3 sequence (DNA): TGTGCCAGCAGTTACTACCAGGGGGCCTACGAGCATTACTTC. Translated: CASSYYQGAYEHYF.

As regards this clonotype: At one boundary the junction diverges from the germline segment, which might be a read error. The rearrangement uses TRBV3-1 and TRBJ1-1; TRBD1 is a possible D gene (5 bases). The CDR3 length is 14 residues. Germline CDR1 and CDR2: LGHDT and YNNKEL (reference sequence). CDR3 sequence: CAISQGAVRAEAFF. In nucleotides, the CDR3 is TGTGCCATCAGCCAGGGAGCAGTCAGGGCTGAAGCTTTCTTT.

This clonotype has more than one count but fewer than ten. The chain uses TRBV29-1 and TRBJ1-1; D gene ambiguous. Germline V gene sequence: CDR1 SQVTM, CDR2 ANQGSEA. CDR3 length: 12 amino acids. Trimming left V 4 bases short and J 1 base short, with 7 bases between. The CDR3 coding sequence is TGCAGCGTTGCGGCCCCGAACACTGAAGCTTTCTTT. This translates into CSVAAPNTEAFF. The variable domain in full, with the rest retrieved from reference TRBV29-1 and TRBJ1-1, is SAVISQKPSRDICQRGTSLTIQCQVDSQVTMMFWYRQQPGQSLTLIATANQGSEATYESGFVIDKFPISRPNLTFSTLTVSNMSPEDSSIYLCSVAAPNTEAFFGQGTRLTVV.

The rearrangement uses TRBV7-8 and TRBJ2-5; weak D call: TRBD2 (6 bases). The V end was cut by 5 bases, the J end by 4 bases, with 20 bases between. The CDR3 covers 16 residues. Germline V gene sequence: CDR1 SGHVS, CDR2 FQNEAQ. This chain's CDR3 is CASSPRPLAPTETQYF. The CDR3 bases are TGTGCCAGCAGCCCCAGACCTCTAGCGCCAACAGAGACCCAGTACTTC.

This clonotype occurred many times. DNA of the CDR3: TGTGCCAGCAGCCAAGACCAAGGTCTCAGCACAGATACGCAGTATTTT. Protein product: CASSQDQGLSTDTQYF. This chain connects TRBV4-2 to TRBJ2-3; no clear D gene. V gave up 0 bases and J gave up 0 bases, with 10 bases separating them. This CDR3 is 16 amino acids long. The germline CDR1 and CDR2 sequences are LGHNA and YNFKEQ.

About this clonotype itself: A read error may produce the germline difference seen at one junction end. The DNA for the CDR3 is TGTGCTAGTGCCCTCCAGGGGACGAATGAGCAACTCTTC. It yields the protein CASALQGTNEQLF. The chain has TRBV12-5 and TRBJ2-1, with TRBD1 as a possible D gene (6 bases). This CDR3 is 13 amino acids long. The germline V gene has CDR1 LGHNT and CDR2 FRNRAP.

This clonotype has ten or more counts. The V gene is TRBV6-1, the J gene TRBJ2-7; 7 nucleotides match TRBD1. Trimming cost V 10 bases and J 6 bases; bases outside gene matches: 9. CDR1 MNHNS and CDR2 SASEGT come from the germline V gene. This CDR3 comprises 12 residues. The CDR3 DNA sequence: TGTGCCACTTCACTCGACAGGGCCGAGCAGTACTTC. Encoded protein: CATSLDRAEQYF.

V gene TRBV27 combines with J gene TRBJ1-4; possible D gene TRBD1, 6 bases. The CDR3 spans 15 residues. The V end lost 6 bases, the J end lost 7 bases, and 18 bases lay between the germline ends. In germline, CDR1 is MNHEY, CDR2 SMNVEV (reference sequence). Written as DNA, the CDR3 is TGTGCCAGCAGGCCGCTAACAGGGATCGGTGAAAAACTGTTTTTT. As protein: CASRPLTGIGEKLFF. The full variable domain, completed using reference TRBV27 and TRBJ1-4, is EAQVTQNPRYLITVTGKKLTVTCSQNMNHEYMSWYRQDPGLGLRQIYYSMNVEVTDKGDVPEGYKVSRKEKRNFPLILESPSPNQTSLYFCASRPLTGIGEKLFFGSGTQLSVL.

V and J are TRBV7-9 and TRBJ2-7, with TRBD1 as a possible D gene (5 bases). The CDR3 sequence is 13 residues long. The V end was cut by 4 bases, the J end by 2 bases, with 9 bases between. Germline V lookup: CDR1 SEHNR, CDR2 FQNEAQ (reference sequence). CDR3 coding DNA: TGTGCCAGCAGCTGGACACAAACCTACGAGCAGTACTTC. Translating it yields CASSWTQTYEQYF.

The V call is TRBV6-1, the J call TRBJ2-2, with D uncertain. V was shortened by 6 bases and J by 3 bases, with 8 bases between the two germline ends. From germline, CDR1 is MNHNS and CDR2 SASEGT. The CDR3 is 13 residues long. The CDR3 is CASSQPYTGELFF. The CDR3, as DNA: TGTGCCAGCAGCCAACCGTACACCGGGGAGCTGTTTTTT.

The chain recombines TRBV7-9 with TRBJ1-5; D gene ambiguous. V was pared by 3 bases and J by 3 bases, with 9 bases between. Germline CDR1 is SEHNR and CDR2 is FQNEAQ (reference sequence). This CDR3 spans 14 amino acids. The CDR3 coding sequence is TGTGCCAGCAGCTTTTGGGCAGACAATCAGCCCCAGCATTTT. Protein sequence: CASSFWADNQPQHF.

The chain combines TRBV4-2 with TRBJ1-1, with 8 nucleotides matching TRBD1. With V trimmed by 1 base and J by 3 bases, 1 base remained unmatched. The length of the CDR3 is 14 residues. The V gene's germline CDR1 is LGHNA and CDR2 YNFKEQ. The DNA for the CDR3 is TGTGCCAGCAGCCAAGGGGACAGGTACACTGAAGCTTTCTTT. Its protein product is CASSQGDRYTEAFF.

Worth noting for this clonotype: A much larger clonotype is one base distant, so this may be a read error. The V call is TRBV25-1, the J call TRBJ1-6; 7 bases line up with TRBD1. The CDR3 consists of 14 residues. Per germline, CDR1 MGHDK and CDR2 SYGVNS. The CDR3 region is CASSVQGLGAPLLF. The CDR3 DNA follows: TGTGCCAGCAGTGTACAGGGGCTAGGGGCACCCCTCCTCTTT. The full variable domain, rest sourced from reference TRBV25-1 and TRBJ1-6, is EADIYQTPRYLVIGTGKKITLECSQTMGHDKMYWYQQDPGMELHLIHYSYGVNSTEKGDLSSESTVSRIRTEHFPLTLESARPSHTSQYLCASSVQGLGAPLLFGNGTRLTVT.

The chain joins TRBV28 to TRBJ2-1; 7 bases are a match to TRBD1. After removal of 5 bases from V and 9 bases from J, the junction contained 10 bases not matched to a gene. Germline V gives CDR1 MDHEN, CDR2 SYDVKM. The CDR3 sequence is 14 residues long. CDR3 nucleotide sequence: TGTGCCAGCAGTGCATATGACAGGGAAGGTGAGCAGTTCTTC. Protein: CASSAYDREGEQFF.

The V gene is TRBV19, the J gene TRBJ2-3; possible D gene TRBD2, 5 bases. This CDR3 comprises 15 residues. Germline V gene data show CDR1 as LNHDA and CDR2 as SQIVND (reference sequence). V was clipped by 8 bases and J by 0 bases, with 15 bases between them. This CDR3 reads CASSQWRASTDTQYF. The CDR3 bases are TGTGCCAGTTCTCAATGGCGGGCTAGCACAGATACGCAGTATTTT. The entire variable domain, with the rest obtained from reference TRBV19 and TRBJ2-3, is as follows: DGGITQSPKYLFRKEGQNVTLSCEQNLNHDAMYWYRQDPGQGLRLIYYSQIVNDFQKGDIAEGYSVSREKKESFPLTVTSAQKNPTAFYLCASSQWRASTDTQYFGPGTRLTVL.

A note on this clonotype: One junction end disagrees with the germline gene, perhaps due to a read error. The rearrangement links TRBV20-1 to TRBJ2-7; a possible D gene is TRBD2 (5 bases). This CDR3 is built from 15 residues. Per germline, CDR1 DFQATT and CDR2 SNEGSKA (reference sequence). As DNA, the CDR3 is TGCAGTGCTAGAGATTTTCGGGAAAGCTCCTACAAGCAGTACTTC. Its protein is CSARDFRESSYKQYF.